The rows below give T cell receptor beta chains drawn from one sample of a study of blood T cell repertoires in COVID-19. The data were produced by immunoSEQ multiplex PCR, yet TCRdb's version contains in-frame clones alone and is incomplete. Of 200,000 or so clones listed, 75% to 90% were seen once; the top ten hold roughly 2.7%. Sequencing was carried out using peripheral blood. These receptor sequences come from a man in his thirties or forties with COVID-19, enrolled during active disease. CDR3s include the opening cysteine and the closing phenylalanine or tryptophan. The D gene is left open where the match is weak. Expanded clones get a size class; other rows say once, few or many, or leave the size out.

D,size,J,V,DNA,CDR3
.,.,TRBJ1-5,TRBV15,TGTGCCACCAGCAGAGAAGGCGGTTATCAGCCCCAGCATTTT,CATSREGGYQPQHF
TRBD2,.,TRBJ2-7,TRBV6-1,TGTGCCAGCAGTGAGGGGGGGGACTTAACCTACGAGCAGTACTTC,CASSEGGDLTYEQYF
TRBD2,.,TRBJ2-1,TRBV7-3,TGTGCCAGCAGCTTGGGGACTAGCGGAAGGAGCTCCTACAATGAGCAGTTCTTC,CASSLGTSGRSSYNEQFF
.,.,TRBJ2-7,TRBV7-9,TGTGCCAGCAGCCTCGGACACGGCGAGCAGTACTTC,CASSLGHGEQYF
.,once,TRBJ2-3,TRBV9,TGTGCCAGCAGCGTAACTCCCCTGGGCACAGATACGCAGTATTTT,CASSVTPLGTDTQYF
.,.,TRBJ2-2,TRBV9,TGTGCCAGCAGCGCCCGGGGGGAGCTGTTTTTT,CASSARGELFF
.,once,TRBJ2-1,TRBV30,TGTGCCTGGAGTAAAAGGGGGATTGAGCAGTTCTTC,CAWSKRGIEQFF
.,.,TRBJ2-7,TRBV5-1,TGCGCCAGCAGCCCAATGGGCAGGGACTACGAGCAGTACTTC,CASSPMGRDYEQYF
.,.,TRBJ2-2,TRBV5-4,TGTGCCAGCAGCTCGCGGAGGGTCGCCGGGGAGCTGTTTTTT,CASSSRRVAGELFF
.,.,TRBJ2-2,TRBV7-3,TGTGCCAGCAGTCTTTTAGGATCGGGAGTGGGAACCGGGGAGCTGTTTTTT,CASSLLGSGVGTGELFF
.,.,TRBJ2-7,TRBV11-3,TGTGCCAGCAGCTTAGGTCCAAACTCCTACGAGCAGTACTTC,CASSLGPNSYEQYF
TRBD2,.,TRBJ2-3,TRBV4-1,TGCGCCAGCAGCCGTCGGACTAGCGGGAGTTCGCCAGATACGCAGTATTTT,CASSRRTSGSSPDTQYF
TRBD2,.,TRBJ2-7,TRBV6-2/TRBV6-3,TGTGCCAGCAGCAGGAGACGGTTGGGAGGGAGGAACTCCTACGAGCAGTACTTC,CASSRRRLGGRNSYEQYF
TRBD1,.,TRBJ1-2,TRBV12-3/TRBV12-4,TGTGCCAGCAGACCCGGGACAGGGGAAGGCTACACCTTC,CASRPGTGEGYTF
.,once,TRBJ1-2,TRBV18,TGTGCCAGCTCACCAGACAGAGGATGGGGCTACACCTTC,CASSPDRGWGYTF
TRBD1,.,TRBJ2-3,TRBV24-1,TGTGCCACCAGTGATCAGGGGACAGGGACCGATACGCAGTATTTT,CATSDQGTGTDTQYF
.,.,TRBJ1-5,TRBV5-1,TGCGCCAGCAGCTTCGGGCAGGGACAAAGTCAGCCCCAGCATTTT,CASSFGQGQSQPQHF
.,.,TRBJ1-1,TRBV10-3,TGTGCCATCAGTTGGTCAGGCAGCTACACTGAAGCTTTCTTT,CAISWSGSYTEAFF
TRBD2,.,TRBJ2-1,TRBV19,TGTGCCAGTACTCTCGGGACTAGGGGTAAGGATGAGCAGTTCTTC,CASTLGTRGKDEQFF
.,.,TRBJ2-1,TRBV9,TGTGCCAGCAGCGTAGCCCCCCCTTCCTACAATGAGCAGTTCTTC,CASSVAPPSYNEQFF
TRBD2,.,TRBJ2-7,TRBV10-3,TGTGCCATCAGTGAGTCTCGGCTAGCGGGAGGGAGCTCCTACGAGCAGTACTTC,CAISESRLAGGSSYEQYF
.,.,TRBJ1-5,TRBV19,TGTGCCAGTAGTAAAACATCTAGCAATCAGCCCCAGCATTTT,CASSKTSSNQPQHF
TRBD1,.,TRBJ1-6,TRBV4-3,TGCGCCAGCAGCCAAGACTCCGGACAGGGGAATTCACCCCTCCACTTT,CASSQDSGQGNSPLHF
.,once,TRBJ2-3,TRBV13,TGTGCCAGCAGCTTACTAGCGAGCACAGATACGCAGTATTTT,CASSLLASTDTQYF
TRBD1,.,TRBJ1-4,TRBV9,TGTGCCAGCAGCTCCGGGACAGGGGGAACTAATGAAAAACTGTTTTTT,CASSSGTGGTNEKLFF
.,.,TRBJ2-7,TRBV2,TGTGCCAGCAGCGGTCGGACAGTGACTTCCTACGAGCAGTACTTC,CASSGRTVTSYEQYF
TRBD2,few,TRBJ2-7,TRBV27,TGTGCCAGCAGTCCGGGACTAGCGGGTTACGAGCAGTACTTC,CASSPGLAGYEQYF
.,.,TRBJ1-2,TRBV2,TGTGCCAGCAGTGTGGGGCAGGGGATCTTGTCCGATGGCTACACCTTC,CASSVGQGILSDGYTF
.,.,TRBJ2-7,TRBV11-2,TGTGCCAGCAGCTTAGGTCCCGGGACTTCTTACGAGCAGTACTTC,CASSLGPGTSYEQYF
.,once,TRBJ1-5,TRBV28,TGTGCCAGCACTTACGAGAGTCTGGGCAATCAGCCCCAGCATTTT,CASTYESLGNQPQHF
TRBD1,.,TRBJ1-6,TRBV7-8,TGTGCCAGCAGCCTTTGGACAGGGGGCGATTCACCCCTCCACTTT,CASSLWTGGDSPLHF
TRBD1,once,TRBJ1-1,TRBV28,TGTGCCACGGTCCCAGGGGGCAACTGGAACACTGAAGCTTTCTTT,CATVPGGNWNTEAFF
TRBD1,.,TRBJ1-1,TRBV27,TGTGCCAGCAGTTTGACAGGGGCGAACACTGAAGCTTTCTTT,CASSLTGANTEAFF
TRBD1,few,TRBJ1-2,TRBV19,TGTGCCAGTAGTGCAGCGGACAGGGTCGTCTATGGCTACACCTTC,CASSAADRVVYGYTF
.,once,TRBJ2-4,TRBV5-4,TGTGCCAGCAGCCTCGGGGATTCATTAGCCAAAAACATTCAGTACTTC,CASSLGDSLAKNIQYF
.,.,TRBJ1-4,TRBV11-2,TGTGCCAGCAGCTTCTCGAATGAAAAACTGTTTTTT,CASSFSNEKLFF
TRBD2,.,TRBJ2-2,TRBV5-3,TGTGCCAGAAGCTTTGGTAGGACTAGAGTATCAAGCGGGGAGCTGTTTTTT,CARSFGRTRVSSGELFF